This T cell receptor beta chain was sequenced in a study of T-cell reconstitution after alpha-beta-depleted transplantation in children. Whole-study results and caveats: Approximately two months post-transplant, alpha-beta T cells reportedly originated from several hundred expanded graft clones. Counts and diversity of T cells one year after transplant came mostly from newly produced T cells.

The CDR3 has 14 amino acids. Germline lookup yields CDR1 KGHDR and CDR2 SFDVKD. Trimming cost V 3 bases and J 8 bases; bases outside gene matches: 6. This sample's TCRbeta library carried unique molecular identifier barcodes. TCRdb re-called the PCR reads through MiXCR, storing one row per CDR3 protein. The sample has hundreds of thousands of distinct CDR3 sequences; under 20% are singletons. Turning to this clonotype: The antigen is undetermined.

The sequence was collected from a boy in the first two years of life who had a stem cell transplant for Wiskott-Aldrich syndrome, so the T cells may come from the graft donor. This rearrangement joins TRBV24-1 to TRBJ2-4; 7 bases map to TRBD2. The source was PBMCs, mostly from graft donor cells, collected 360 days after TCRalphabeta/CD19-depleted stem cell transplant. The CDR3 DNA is TGTGCCACCAGTGATCGGGGCGGGAGTCACATTCAGTACTTC. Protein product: CATSDRGGSHIQYF.